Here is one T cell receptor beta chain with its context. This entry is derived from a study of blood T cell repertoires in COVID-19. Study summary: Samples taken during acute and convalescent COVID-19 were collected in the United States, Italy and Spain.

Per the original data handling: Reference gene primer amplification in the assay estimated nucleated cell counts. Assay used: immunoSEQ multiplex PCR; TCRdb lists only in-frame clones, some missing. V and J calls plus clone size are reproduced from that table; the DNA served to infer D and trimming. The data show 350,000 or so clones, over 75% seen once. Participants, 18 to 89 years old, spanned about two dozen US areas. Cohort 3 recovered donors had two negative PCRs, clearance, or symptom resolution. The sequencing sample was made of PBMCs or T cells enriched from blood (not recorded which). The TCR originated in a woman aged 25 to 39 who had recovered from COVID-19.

This chain's CDR3 is CASSADSQETQYF. CDR3 DNA: TGTGCCAGCAGTGCGGACAGCCAAGAGACCCAGTACTTC. The rearrangement uses TRBV2 and TRBJ2-5; tentatively, D is TRBD1 (6 bases). The germline gives CDR1 SNHLY, CDR2 FYNNEI. The V end was cut by 4 bases, the J end by 1 base, with 7 bases between. The CDR3 sequence is 13 residues long.